Presented here are 9 T cell receptor beta chains from one specimen sequenced in a study of blood T cell repertoires in COVID-19. Clones were sequenced by immunoSEQ multiplex PCR, and TCRdb holds only the in-frame ones, with some missing. The sample has tens of thousands of clones, 80% to 90% seen once. The material sequenced was peripheral blood. These receptors came from a human donor in a cohort sampled during active COVID-19.

The CDR3 coding sequence is TGCGCCAGCAGCTTGCCCGCGGCGGACAGGGGGGCAGAGACCCAGTACTTC. Translation gives CASSLPAADRGAETQYF. The gene calls are TRBV5-1 and TRBJ2-5, with 10 bases that match TRBD1. Germline values: CDR1 SGHRS, CDR2 YFSETQ. The V and J ends lost 1 base and 4 bases, in that order; junction bases with no gene match: 10. This CDR3 region has 17 residues.

The chain links TRBV25-1 to TRBJ2-1; 9 bases fit TRBD1. Per the germline V gene, CDR1 is MGHDK and CDR2 is SYGVNS. The CDR3 has 17 residues. The V segment lost 6 bases and the J segment 6 bases; nucleotides outside the gene matches: 15. The CDR3 DNA reads as TGTGCCAGCAGCGGCAGTCGGGCACAGGGGGCCATCAATGAGCAGTTCTTC. Protein product: CASSGSRAQGAINEQFF.

CDR3 sequence (DNA): TGTGCCAGCAGTTGGACACCGACCTATGGCTACACCTTC. Protein product: CASSWTPTYGYTF. The gene calls are TRBV12-3 or TRBV12-4 and TRBJ1-2, with D maybe TRBD1 (5 bases). The CDR3 totals 13 residues. V lost 4 bases and J 4 bases, leaving 10 bases between the germline ends.

The rearrangement uses TRBV5-1 and TRBJ2-1, with 8 bases that match TRBD1. Trimming removed 3 bases from V and 2 bases from J; junction bases left unmatched: 4. CDR1 and CDR2 (germline): SGHRS, YFSETQ. CDR3 length: 15 residues. The CDR3: CASSWRTGTYNEQFF. The CDR3 DNA reads TGCGCCAGCAGCTGGAGGACAGGGACCTACAATGAGCAGTTCTTC.

The chain carries TRBV6-5 and TRBJ1-2; 8 positions match TRBD1. Germline V gene lookup returns CDR1 MNHEY and CDR2 SVGAGI. This CDR3 spans 14 amino acids. Trimming at V came to 2 bases and at J to 7 bases, leaving 6 bases not matched to a gene. CDR3 sequence reads: CASSYGAGGSGYTF. The CDR3 nucleotides are TGTGCCAGCAGTTACGGGGCAGGGGGCTCTGGCTACACCTTC.

This clone has a single count. V usage is TRBV18 and J usage is TRBJ1-4; no clear D gene. V dropped 2 bases and J dropped 8 bases, with 9 bases sitting between them. Germline loops: CDR1 KGHSH, CDR2 LQKENI. CDR3 length: 13 residues. The CDR3 reads CASSPSNGEKLFF. CDR3 in DNA: TGTGCCAGCTCACCATCGAACGGGGAAAAACTGTTTTTT. The variable domain in full, completed from reference TRBV18 and TRBJ1-4, reads NAGVMQNPRHLVRRRGQEARLRCSPMKGHSHVYWYRQLPEEGLKFMVYLQKENIIDESGMPKERFSAEFPKEGPSILRIQQVVRGDSAAYFCASSPSNGEKLFFGSGTQLSVL.

The chain is built from TRBV27 and TRBJ2-2, with TRBD2 matching over 7 bases. CDR1 is MNHEY, CDR2 SMNVEV, per germline (reference sequence). V lost 3 bases and J lost 4; bases outside the gene matches: 5. CDR3 size: 15 residues. The CDR3 DNA follows: TGTGCCAGCAGTTTGGGAGGGCGTGGCACCGGGGAGCTGTTTTTT. It is translated as CASSLGGRGTGELFF.

The rearrangement links TRBV29-1 to TRBJ1-2, with 8 bases that match TRBD1. CDR1 and CDR2 from the germline V gene are SQVTM and ANQGSEA. The V gene end was trimmed by 7 bases and the J gene end by 6 bases; junction bases not matched to a gene: 7. This CDR3 comprises 12 residues. The CDR3 protein is CSAEQGGDGYTF. CDR3 nucleotides: TGCAGCGCCGAACAGGGGGGTGATGGCTACACCTTC.

The genes are TRBV4-2 and TRBJ1-5; TRBD1 agrees at 11 bases. The germline V gene has CDR1 LGHNA and CDR2 YNFKEQ. This CDR3 comprises 16 residues. Germline trimming cut 3 bases from V and 5 bases from J; bases unmatched to any gene: 6. This CDR3 is CASSQIGQGADQPQHF. In nucleotides, the CDR3 is TGTGCCAGCAGCCAGATCGGACAGGGGGCCGATCAGCCCCAGCATTTT.